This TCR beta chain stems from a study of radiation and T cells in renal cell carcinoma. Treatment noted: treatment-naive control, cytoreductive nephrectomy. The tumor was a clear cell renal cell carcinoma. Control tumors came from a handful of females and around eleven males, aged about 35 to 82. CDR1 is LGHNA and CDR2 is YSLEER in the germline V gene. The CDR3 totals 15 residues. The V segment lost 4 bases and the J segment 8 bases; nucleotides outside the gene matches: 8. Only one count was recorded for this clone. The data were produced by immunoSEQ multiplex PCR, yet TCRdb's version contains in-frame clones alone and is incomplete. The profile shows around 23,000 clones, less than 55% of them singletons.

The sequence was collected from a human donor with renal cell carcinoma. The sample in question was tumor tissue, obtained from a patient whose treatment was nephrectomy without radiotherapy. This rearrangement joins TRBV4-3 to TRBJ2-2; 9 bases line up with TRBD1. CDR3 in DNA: TGCGCCAGCAGCCCGCAGACAGGGGGTAGTGGGGAGCTGTTTTTT. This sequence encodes CASSPQTGGSGELFF.